This T cell receptor beta chain was identified in a study of blood T cell repertoires in COVID-19. Some clones are missing from TCRdb's copy, which holds only in-frame ones; the method was immunoSEQ multiplex PCR. The table records roughly 170,000 clones, roughly 90% of them present only once. Trimming took off 0 bases at V and 13 bases at J, with 12 bases between the two ends. The germline gives CDR1 LNHNV, CDR2 YYDKDF (reference sequence). This CDR3 contains 13 residues. Sequencing input: peripheral blood. This chain uses TRBV15 with TRBJ1-4; no definite D call. This receptor was identified in a man in his 70s with active or convalescent COVID-19. CDR3 in amino acids: CATSRDARVRLFF. Here the CDR3 DNA reads TGTGCCACCAGCAGAGATGCGAGGGTTAGACTGTTTTTT.